What follows describes a single TCR beta chain. The CDR3 extends over 13 amino acids. Trimming at V came to 4 bases and at J to 4 bases, leaving 3 bases not matched to a gene. Study processing details: Reference gene primer amplification gave nucleated cell count estimates. Some clones are missing from TCRdb's copy, which holds only in-frame ones; the method was immunoSEQ multiplex PCR. That table supplies the V and J calls and clone size; D and trimming were determined from the DNA. The table records 60,000 or so clones, 90% of them present only once. This entry is derived from a study of blood T cell repertoires in COVID-19. Background on the study: Spain, Italy and the United States supplied samples that represented acute and convalescent COVID-19. Sample material is recorded as cDNA or gDNA derived from T cells, B-cell-depleted T cells, or PBMCs.

Material: peripheral blood. V and J are TRBV12-3 or TRBV12-4 and TRBJ1-2; 7 bases agree with TRBD1. The receptor's source is a human donor with active COVID-19. The donor label of this sample is uncertain. The CDR3 spells CASSWDSPYGYTF. The CDR3 bases are TGTGCCAGCAGTTGGGACAGCCCCTATGGCTACACCTTC.